These T cell receptor beta chains were read from a single sample in a study of blood T cell repertoires in COVID-19. This table comes from immunoSEQ multiplex PCR, and its TCRdb copy is limited to in-frame clones, with some not included. This table holds roughly 330,000 clones, over 75% found once. The sequenced material came from PBMCs or T cells enriched from blood (not recorded which). These receptors were taken from a man under 40 who had recovered from COVID-19. Both conserved end residues are part of each CDR3. The D gene is left open where the match is weak. Size values are once, few and many counts, or a class for expanded clones, and some rows have none.

TRBV19	TRBD1	TRBJ2-3	few	CASSTRDSEGTDTQYF	TGTGCCAGTAGTACCCGGGACAGCGAGGGCACAGATACGCAGTATTTT
TRBV27	TRBD1	TRBJ2-7	NA	CASSLQTGGEQYF	TGTGCCAGCAGTCTCCAAACAGGGGGCGAGCAGTACTTC
TRBV28	TRBD2	TRBJ2-2	NA	CASRWTSGGHTGELFF	TGTGCCAGCAGGTGGACTAGCGGGGGTCACACCGGGGAGCTGTTTTTT
TRBV5-1	TRBD1	TRBJ1-2	once	CASSWFQLGQAGYTF	TGCGCCAGCAGCTGGTTCCAGCTGGGACAGGCAGGCTACACCTTC
TRBV30	TRBD2	TRBJ2-3	NA	CAWSVGLAETDTQYF	TGTGCCTGGAGTGTTGGACTAGCGGAGACAGATACGCAGTATTTT
TRBV7-2	TRBD2	TRBJ2-3	once	CASRFSGGARDTQYF	TGTGCCAGCAGGTTTAGCGGGGGGGCAAGGGATACGCAGTATTTT
TRBV5-1	TRBD1	TRBJ1-5	NA	CASSSGGTGASNQPQHF	TGCGCCAGCAGCTCTGGGGGGACAGGGGCGAGCAATCAGCCCCAGCATTTT
TRBV6-6	TRBD1	TRBJ2-7	NA	CASGSGGYEQYF	TGTGCCAGCGGTTCAGGGGGCTACGAGCAGTACTTC
TRBV15	NA	TRBJ2-3	once	CATSRDRGLSTDTQYF	TGTGCCACCAGCAGAGATCGGGGTCTTAGCACAGATACGCAGTATTTT
TRBV11-3	NA	TRBJ1-6	few	CASSLNNLSPLHF	TGTGCCAGCAGCCTCAACAACCTTTCACCCCTCCACTTT
TRBV5-1	TRBD1	TRBJ2-7	NA	CASKFSADRGDYEQYF	TGCGCCAGCAAATTTTCCGCCGACAGGGGAGACTACGAGCAGTACTTC
TRBV18	NA	TRBJ1-1	NA	CASSPGLVTEAFF	TGTGCCAGCTCACCAGGACTAGTCACTGAAGCTTTCTTT
TRBV7-9	NA	TRBJ1-2	NA	CASSFRGSYYGYTF	TGTGCCAGCAGCTTCCGGGGGAGTTACTATGGCTACACCTTC
TRBV7-6	TRBD1	TRBJ2-5	NA	CASSPTGGGYQETQYF	TGTGCCAGCAGCCCGACAGGGGGAGGGTACCAAGAGACCCAGTACTTC
TRBV28	TRBD1	TRBJ2-7	NA	CASSPRTGNEQYF	TGTGCCAGCAGTCCGCGGACAGGAAACGAGCAGTACTTC
TRBV27	NA	TRBJ2-5	NA	CASSSDSRGTQYF	TGTGCCAGCAGTTCGGACTCCAGGGGGACCCAGTACTTC
TRBV29-1	TRBD1	TRBJ1-2	NA	CSAGQGGYTF	TGCAGCGCTGGACAGGGTGGCTACACCTTC
TRBV27	TRBD1	TRBJ2-5	NA	CASSPLRTGNGYQETQYF	TGTGCCAGCAGTCCCCTACGGACAGGGAATGGTTACCAAGAGACCCAGTACTTC
TRBV5-6	TRBD1	TRBJ1-2	NA	CASSRQTGSYYEGYTF	TGTGCCAGCAGCCGCCAGACAGGGAGCTATTATGAGGGCTACACCTTC
TRBV2	NA	TRBJ2-7	NA	CATRQVYYEQYF	TGTGCCACCAGACAGGTTTACTACGAGCAGTACTTC
TRBV19	NA	TRBJ1-1	NA	CASSTPGPEAFF	TGTGCCAGTAGCACCCCAGGGCCTGAAGCTTTCTTT
TRBV5-6	NA	TRBJ2-2	NA	CASSYSTGTGELFF	TGTGCCAGCAGCTACTCCACAGGGACCGGGGAGCTGTTTTTT
TRBV7-8	NA	TRBJ1-4	NA	CASSLQIPNEKLFF	TGTGCCAGCAGCTTACAGATCCCTAATGAAAAACTGTTTTTT
TRBV5-1	TRBD2	TRBJ2-2	NA	CASSRALAGAGTGELFF	TGCGCCAGCAGCCGGGCCCTAGCGGGGGCCGGCACCGGGGAGCTGTTTTTT
TRBV28	NA	TRBJ2-7	once	CASGRGGASYEQYF	TGTGCCAGCGGAAGGGGGGGGGCTTCCTACGAGCAGTACTTC
TRBV6-5	TRBD1	TRBJ2-7	once	CASSYDRGTYEQYF	TGTGCCAGCAGTTACGACAGGGGCACGTACGAGCAGTACTTC
TRBV4-1	NA	TRBJ1-3	NA	CASSQGSGGIGVLAF	TGCGCCAGCAGCCAAGGAAGTGGAGGGATTGGAGTGCTGGCTTTT
TRBV5-5	NA	TRBJ2-7	NA	CASSGPTGLVYEQYF	TGTGCCAGCAGCGGACCAACAGGGCTTGTTTACGAGCAGTACTTC
TRBV19	NA	TRBJ1-5	NA	CATTGSHLNQPQHF	TGTGCCACCACTGGGAGCCACCTCAATCAGCCCCAGCATTTT
TRBV2	TRBD1	TRBJ2-7	NA	CASRRGGGGEQYF	TGTGCCAGCCGGAGAGGGGGCGGAGGCGAGCAGTACTTC
TRBV6-1	NA	TRBJ1-5	NA	CASSETRGDNQPQHF	TGTGCCAGCAGTGAAACCAGGGGAGACAATCAGCCCCAGCATTTT
TRBV6-5	NA	TRBJ1-2	NA	CASSPDGNYGYTF	TGTGCCAGCAGTCCAGACGGGAACTATGGCTACACCTTC
TRBV18	NA	TRBJ1-4	NA	CASSPLAGTNEKLFF	TGTGCCAGCTCACCACTCGCAGGGACTAATGAAAAACTGTTTTTT
TRBV28	NA	TRBJ2-1	once	CASSLSVNEQFF	TGTGCCAGCAGCCTTTCGGTTAATGAGCAGTTCTTC
TRBV24-1	TRBD1	TRBJ1-1	NA	CATSPQGGTEAFF	TGTGCCACCAGTCCCCAGGGGGGCACTGAAGCTTTCTTT
TRBV2	NA	TRBJ2-5	NA	CASSGNRGQETQYF	TGTGCCAGCAGTGGGAATAGGGGTCAAGAGACCCAGTACTTC
TRBV6-5	TRBD1	TRBJ1-2	NA	CASSFDRAHGYTF	TGTGCCAGCAGTTTCGACAGGGCCCATGGCTACACCTTC
TRBV6-4	TRBD1	TRBJ2-2	NA	CASSRDRANTGELFF	TGTGCCAGCAGCAGGGACAGGGCGAACACCGGGGAGCTGTTTTTT
TRBV5-4	TRBD1	TRBJ1-1	once	CASSIDRGNTEAFF	TGTGCCAGCAGCATAGACAGGGGGAACACTGAAGCTTTCTTT
TRBV7-9	NA	TRBJ1-1	few	CASSLRGSSTEAFF	TGTGCCAGCAGCTTAAGGGGTTCGAGCACTGAAGCTTTCTTT
TRBV25-1	NA	TRBJ2-1	NA	CASTTGPYNEQFF	TGTGCCAGCACAACGGGTCCCTACAATGAGCAGTTCTTC
TRBV19	NA	TRBJ1-2	NA	CASSISGLYGYTF	TGTGCCAGTAGTATTTCCGGGTTATATGGCTACACCTTC
TRBV12-3/TRBV12-4	NA	TRBJ1-3	NA	CAADSFSGNTIYF	TGTGCCGCAGACAGCTTCTCTGGAAACACCATATATTTT
TRBV5-6	NA	TRBJ1-3	NA	CASSLARQESPGNTIYF	TGTGCCAGCAGCTTGGCCAGACAGGAGAGCCCTGGAAACACCATATATTTT
TRBV28	NA	TRBJ1-6	NA	CASLPGGSQYNSPLHF	TGTGCCAGCCTACCGGGGGGGAGCCAATATAATTCACCCCTCCACTTT
TRBV10-3	TRBD2	TRBJ2-3	NA	CAISEGLAGGSDTQYF	TGTGCCATCAGCGAGGGACTAGCGGGGGGCTCAGATACGCAGTATTTT
TRBV27	NA	TRBJ1-5	NA	CASSLRGGSNPGQSNQPQHF	TGTGCCAGCAGTTTACGGGGCGGTTCCAATCCGGGACAAAGCAATCAGCCCCAGCATTTT
TRBV28	TRBD1	TRBJ2-5	once	CASSSLTTGGRETQYF	TGTGCCAGCAGTTCCCTAACCACAGGGGGTCGGGAGACCCAGTACTTC
TRBV18	NA	TRBJ2-7	NA	CASSPTSSYEQYF	TGTGCCAGCTCACCAACGAGCTCCTACGAGCAGTACTTC
TRBV5-1	NA	TRBJ1-2	NA	CASSLGVGRGTNYGYTF	TGCGCCAGCAGCTTGGGGGTTGGTAGGGGAACAAACTATGGCTACACCTTC
TRBV7-8	TRBD1	TRBJ1-5	few	CASSVRGTGDSNQPQHF	TGTGCCAGCAGCGTCCGGGGGACAGGGGATAGCAATCAGCCCCAGCATTTT
TRBV7-9	NA	TRBJ2-2	once	CASSSDTNTGELFF	TGTGCCAGCAGCTCCGACACGAACACCGGGGAGCTGTTTTTT
TRBV6-5	NA	TRBJ2-2	NA	CASTSLGTGELFF	TGTGCCAGCACCTCACTCGGCACCGGGGAGCTGTTTTTT
TRBV3-1/TRBV3-2	TRBD1	TRBJ2-7	NA	CASSVQGALNEQYF	TGTGCCAGCAGCGTACAGGGGGCGCTAAACGAGCAGTACTTC
TRBV7-8	TRBD2	TRBJ2-7	once	CASSLLTSGGSEQYF	TGTGCCAGCAGCCTGTTAACTAGCGGGGGGTCCGAGCAGTACTTC